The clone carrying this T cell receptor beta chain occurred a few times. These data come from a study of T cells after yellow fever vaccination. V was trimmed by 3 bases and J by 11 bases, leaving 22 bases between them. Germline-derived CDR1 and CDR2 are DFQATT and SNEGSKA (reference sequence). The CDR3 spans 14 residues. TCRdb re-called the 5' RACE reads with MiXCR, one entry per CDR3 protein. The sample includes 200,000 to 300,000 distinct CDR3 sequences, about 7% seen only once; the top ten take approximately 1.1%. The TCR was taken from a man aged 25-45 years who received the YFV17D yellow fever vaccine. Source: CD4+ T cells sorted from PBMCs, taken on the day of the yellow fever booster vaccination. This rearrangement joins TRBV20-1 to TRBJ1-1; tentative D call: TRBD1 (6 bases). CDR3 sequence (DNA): TGCAGTGCTAGGCAACACACAAACAGGGATGTGGCTTTCTTT. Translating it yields CSARQHTNRDVAFF.